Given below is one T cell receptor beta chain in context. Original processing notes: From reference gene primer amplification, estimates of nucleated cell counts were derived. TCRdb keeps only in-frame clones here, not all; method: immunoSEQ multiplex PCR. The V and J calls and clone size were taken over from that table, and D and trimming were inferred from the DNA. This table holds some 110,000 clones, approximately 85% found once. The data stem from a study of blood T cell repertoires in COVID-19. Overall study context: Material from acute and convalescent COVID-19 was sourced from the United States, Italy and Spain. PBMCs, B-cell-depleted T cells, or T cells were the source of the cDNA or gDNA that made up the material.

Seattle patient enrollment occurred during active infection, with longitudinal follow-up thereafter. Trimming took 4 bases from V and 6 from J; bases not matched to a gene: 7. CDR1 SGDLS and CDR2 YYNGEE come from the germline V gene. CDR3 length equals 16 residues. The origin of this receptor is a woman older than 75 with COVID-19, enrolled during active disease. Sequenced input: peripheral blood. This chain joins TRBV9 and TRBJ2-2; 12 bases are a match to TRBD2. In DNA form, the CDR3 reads TGTGCCAGCAGCCCACGGACTAGCGGGACCGCCGGGGAGCTGTTTTTT. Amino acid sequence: CASSPRTSGTAGELFF.